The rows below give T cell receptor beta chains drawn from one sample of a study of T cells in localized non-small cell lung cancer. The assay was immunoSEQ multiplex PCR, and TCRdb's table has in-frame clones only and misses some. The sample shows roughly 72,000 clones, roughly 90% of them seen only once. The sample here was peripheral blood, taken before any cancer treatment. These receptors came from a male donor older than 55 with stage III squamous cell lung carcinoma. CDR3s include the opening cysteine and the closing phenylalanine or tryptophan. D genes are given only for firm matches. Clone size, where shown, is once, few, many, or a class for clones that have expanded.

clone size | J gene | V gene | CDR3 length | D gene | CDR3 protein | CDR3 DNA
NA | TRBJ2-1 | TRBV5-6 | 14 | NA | CASSSLASYNEQFF | TGTGCCAGCAGCTCTTTGGCATCCTACAATGAGCAGTTCTTC
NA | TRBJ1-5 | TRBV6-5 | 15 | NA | CASSQGYSGNQPQHF | TGTGCCAGCAGCCAGGGGTATAGCGGCAATCAGCCCCAGCATTTT
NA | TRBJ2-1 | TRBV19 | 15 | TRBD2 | CASSLLGLADNEQFF | TGTGCCAGTAGCCTCCTGGGACTAGCGGACAATGAGCAGTTCTTC
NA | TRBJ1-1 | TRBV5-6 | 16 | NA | CASSLPSGGTNTEAFF | TGTGCCAGCAGCCTTCCCTCCGGGGGGACCAACACTGAAGCTTTCTTT
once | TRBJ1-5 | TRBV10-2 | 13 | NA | CATTGSRGQPQHF | TGCGCCACGACCGGGTCGAGGGGTCAGCCCCAGCATTTT
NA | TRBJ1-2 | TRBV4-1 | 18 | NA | CASSQDSIKTGFGYGYTF | TGCGCCAGCAGCCAAGATTCTATCAAAACAGGGTTTGGCTATGGCTACACCTTC
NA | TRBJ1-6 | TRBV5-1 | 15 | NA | CASSLESTDLSPLHF | TGCGCCAGCAGCTTGGAATCTACAGATCTTTCACCCCTCCACTTT
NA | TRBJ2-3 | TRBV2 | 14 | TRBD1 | CAIGTGTLTDTQYF | TGTGCCATCGGGACAGGGACCCTCACAGATACGCAGTATTTT
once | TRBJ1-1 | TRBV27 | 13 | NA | CASSRTQFGEAFF | TGTGCCAGCAGCCGAACCCAATTCGGGGAAGCTTTCTTT
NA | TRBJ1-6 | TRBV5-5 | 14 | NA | CASSLWTENSPLHF | TGTGCCAGCAGCTTGTGGACGGAGAATTCACCCCTCCACTTT
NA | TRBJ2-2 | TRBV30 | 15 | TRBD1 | CAWSPGTGGPGELFF | TGTGCCTGGAGTCCGGGGACAGGGGGTCCCGGGGAGCTGTTTTTT
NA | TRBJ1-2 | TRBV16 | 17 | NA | CASSQLGARTSNYGYTF | TGTGCCAGCAGCCAATTAGGGGCCCGGACTTCTAACTATGGCTACACCTTC
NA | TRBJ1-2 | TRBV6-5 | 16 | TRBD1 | CASSYSRSGGEDGYTF | TGTGCCAGCAGTTACTCGAGGTCAGGGGGCGAGGATGGCTACACCTTC
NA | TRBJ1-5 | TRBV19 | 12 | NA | CASSIKGQPQHF | TGTGCCAGTAGTATTAAGGGCCAGCCCCAGCATTTT
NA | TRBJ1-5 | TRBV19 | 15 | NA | CASSRGLGGNQPQHF | TGTGCCAGTAGTCGAGGGCTCGGGGGCAATCAGCCCCAGCATTTT
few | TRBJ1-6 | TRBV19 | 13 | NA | CASNMAANSPLHF | TGTGCCAGTAATATGGCCGCCAATTCACCCCTCCACTTT
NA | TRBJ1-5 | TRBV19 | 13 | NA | CASSILDDQPQHF | TGTGCCAGTAGTATACTGGACGACCAGCCCCAGCATTTT
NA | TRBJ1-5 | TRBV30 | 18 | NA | CAWSVPHRKRSGAQPQHF | TGTGCCTGGAGTGTACCCCACCGGAAGCGGAGCGGGGCTCAGCCCCAGCATTTT
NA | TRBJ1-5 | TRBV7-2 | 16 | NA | CASSLGVGGSNQPQHF | TGTGCCAGCAGCTTAGGGGTAGGGGGGAGCAATCAGCCCCAGCATTTT
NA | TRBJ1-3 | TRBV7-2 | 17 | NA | CASSLGLGTGAGNTIYF | TGTGCCAGCAGCTTAGGCCTAGGAACAGGTGCGGGAAACACCATATATTTT
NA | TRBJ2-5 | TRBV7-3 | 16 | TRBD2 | CASSLRVAGKQETQYF | TGTGCCAGCAGCTTAAGAGTAGCGGGGAAGCAAGAGACCCAGTACTTC
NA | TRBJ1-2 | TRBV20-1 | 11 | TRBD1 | CSALGQGGYTF | TGCAGTGCTCTTGGACAGGGTGGCTACACCTTC
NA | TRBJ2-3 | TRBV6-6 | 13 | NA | CASSPRETDTQYF | TGTGCCAGCAGCCCTCGGGAAACAGATACGCAGTATTTT
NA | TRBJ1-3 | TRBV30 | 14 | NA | CAWSTGSSGNTIYF | TGTGCCTGGAGTACAGGGAGCTCTGGAAACACCATATATTTT
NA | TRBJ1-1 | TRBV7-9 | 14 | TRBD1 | CASSTGQGRTEAFF | TGTGCCAGCAGCACAGGACAGGGGAGAACTGAAGCTTTCTTT
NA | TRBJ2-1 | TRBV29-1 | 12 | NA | CSAGSSYNEQFF | TGCAGCGCAGGGAGTTCCTACAATGAGCAGTTCTTC
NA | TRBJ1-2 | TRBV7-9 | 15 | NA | CASIKGGQGNYGYTF | TGTGCCAGCATCAAAGGGGGGCAGGGGAACTATGGCTACACCTTC
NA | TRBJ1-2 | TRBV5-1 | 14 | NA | CASSLGDTFYGYTF | TGCGCCAGCAGCTTGGGGGACACCTTCTATGGCTACACCTTC
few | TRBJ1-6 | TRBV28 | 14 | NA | CASSSGHLTSPLHF | TGTGCCAGCAGCTCGGGACATCTAACTTCACCCCTCCACTTT
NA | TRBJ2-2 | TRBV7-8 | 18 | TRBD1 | CASSLTVLSGGRTGELFF | TGTGCCAGCAGCCTAACAGTCTTGTCAGGGGGAAGAACCGGGGAGCTGTTTTTT
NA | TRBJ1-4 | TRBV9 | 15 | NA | CASSVGGGVGEKLFF | TGTGCCAGCAGCGTAGGCGGGGGAGTTGGTGAAAAACTGTTTTTT
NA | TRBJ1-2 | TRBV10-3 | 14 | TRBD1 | CAIRGTGGNYGYTF | TGTGCCATCAGGGGGACAGGGGGTAACTATGGCTACACCTTC
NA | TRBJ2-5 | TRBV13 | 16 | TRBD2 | CASSFRVAGDGGTQYF | TGTGCCAGCAGCTTTCGAGTAGCGGGGGACGGAGGGACCCAGTACTTC
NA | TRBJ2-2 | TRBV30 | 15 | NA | CAWSVLGQTGGELFF | TGTGCCTGGAGTGTACTGGGCCAAACTGGCGGGGAGCTGTTTTTT
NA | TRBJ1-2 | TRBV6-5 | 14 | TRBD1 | CASSEGTVILGYTF | TGTGCCAGCAGTGAAGGGACAGTAATACTTGGCTACACCTTC
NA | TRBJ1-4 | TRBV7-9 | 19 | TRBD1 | CASSSTGVGQGDLNEKLFF | TGTGCCAGCAGCTCAACAGGGGTAGGACAGGGCGACCTTAATGAAAAACTGTTTTTT
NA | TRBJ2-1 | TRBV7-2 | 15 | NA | CASRPTGTSYNEQFF | TGTGCCAGCAGACCCACCGGGACCTCCTACAATGAGCAGTTCTTC
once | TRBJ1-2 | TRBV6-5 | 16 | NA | CASSYHSNNRNYGYTF | TGTGCCAGCAGTTACCATTCGAATAACAGAAACTATGGCTACACCTTC
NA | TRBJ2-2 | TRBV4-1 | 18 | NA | CASSQRSYRDYNTGELFF | TGCGCCAGCAGCCAAAGGAGTTACCGAGATTATAACACCGGGGAGCTGTTTTTT
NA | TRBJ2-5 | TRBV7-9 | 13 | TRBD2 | CASRPTSAETQYF | TGTGCCAGCAGGCCTACTAGCGCCGAGACCCAGTACTTC
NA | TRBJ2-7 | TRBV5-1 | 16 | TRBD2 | CASSAASGGELREQYF | TGCGCCAGCAGCGCCGCTAGCGGGGGTGAGCTACGGGAGCAGTACTTC
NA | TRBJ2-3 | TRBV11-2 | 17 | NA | CASSLDRLGPSTDTQYF | TGTGCCAGCAGCTTAGATCGACTAGGGCCTAGCACAGATACGCAGTATTTT
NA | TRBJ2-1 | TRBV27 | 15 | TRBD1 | CASSLMGQVYNEQFF | TGTGCCAGCAGTTTAATGGGACAGGTTTACAATGAGCAGTTCTTC
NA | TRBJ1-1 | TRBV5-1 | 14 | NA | CASSSLTTNTEAFF | TGCGCCAGCAGCTCGTTGACAACGAACACTGAAGCTTTCTTT
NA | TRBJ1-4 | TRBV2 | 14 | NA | CASSEAQATRKLFF | TGTGCCAGCAGTGAAGCTCAGGCCACCCGAAAACTGTTTTTT
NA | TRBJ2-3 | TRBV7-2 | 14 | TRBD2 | CASSISGRVDTQYF | TGTGCCAGCAGCATTAGCGGGAGAGTAGATACGCAGTATTTT
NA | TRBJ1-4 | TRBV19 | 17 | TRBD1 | CASSPDRGPEANEKLFF | TGTGCCAGTAGTCCGGACAGGGGGCCGGAGGCTAATGAAAAACTGTTTTTT
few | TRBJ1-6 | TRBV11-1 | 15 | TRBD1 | CASSSDRAQNSPLHF | TGTGCCAGCAGCTCCGACAGGGCCCAAAATTCACCCCTCCACTTT
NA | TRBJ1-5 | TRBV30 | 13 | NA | CAWSYREYQPQHF | TGTGCCTGGAGCTACAGGGAGTATCAGCCCCAGCATTTT
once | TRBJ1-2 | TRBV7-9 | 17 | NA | CASSSILPSEANYGYTF | TGTGCCAGCAGCTCAATCCTACCCTCGGAGGCAAACTATGGCTACACCTTC
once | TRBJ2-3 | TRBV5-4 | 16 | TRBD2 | CASSLDGTSEVDTQYF | TGTGCCAGCAGCTTGGATGGGACTAGCGAGGTAGATACGCAGTATTTT
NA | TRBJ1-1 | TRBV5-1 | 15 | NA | CASSLLGRKSTEAFF | TGCGCCAGCAGCTTACTGGGACGGAAGAGCACTGAAGCTTTCTTT
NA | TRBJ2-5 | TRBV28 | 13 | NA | CASSPLARETQYF | TGTGCCAGCAGCCCGTTGGCGCGGGAGACCCAGTACTTC
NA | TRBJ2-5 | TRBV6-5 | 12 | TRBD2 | CASSSLTSAQYF | TGTGCCAGCAGCTCCCTAACTAGCGCCCAGTACTTC
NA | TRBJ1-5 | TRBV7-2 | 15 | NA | CASSATGSSNQPQHF | TGTGCCAGCAGCGCTACAGGGAGTAGCAATCAGCCCCAGCATTTT
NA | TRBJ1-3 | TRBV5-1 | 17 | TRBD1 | CASSLELSGTGGNTIYF | TGCGCCAGCAGCTTGGAATTATCCGGGACAGGGGGAAACACCATATATTTT
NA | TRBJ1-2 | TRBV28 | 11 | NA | CASSLAYGYTF | TGTGCCAGCAGTTTAGCCTATGGCTACACCTTC